The 26 T cell receptor beta chains below all came from one sample that was sequenced in a study of vaccination and CD4 T cells after COVID-19. Treatment reported: approximately 11-day PBMC culture with coronavirus spike peptide pools or control peptides (ViraFEST assay). Samples of CD4+ T cells were obtained from the unexposed donor before the COVID-19 pandemic (2011-2018). The Oncomine TCR Beta short-read assay sequenced DNA from cultured CD4+ T cells. TCRdb ran MiXCR on the PCR reads and lists one entry per CDR3 protein. The profile covers 6,500 to 10,000 distinct CDR3 sequences, with less than 50% appearing a single time and roughly a fifth taken by the ten largest. Their target antigens are unknown. What was sequenced was CD4+ T cells from blood, cultured in vitro. Source of these receptors: a human donor in good health.

The chain combines TRBV6-5 with TRBJ1-6; possibly TRBD1 for D (6 bases). This CDR3 spans 16 amino acids. V was shortened by 2 bases and J by 7 bases, with 15 bases between the two germline ends. Looked up from germline, CDR1 is MNHEY and CDR2 is SVGAGI. Written as DNA, the CDR3 is TGTGCCAGCAGTTACCATCCGACGGGGGCGAATTCACCCCTCCACTTT. It is translated as CASSYHPTGANSPLHF.

The rearrangement uses TRBV27 and TRBJ2-1; 10 bases align to TRBD1. The CDR3 loop spans 16 amino acids. Germline values: CDR1 MNHEY, CDR2 SMNVEV (reference sequence). V shed 6 bases, J shed 4 bases, and the junction held 9 bases outside the gene matches. CDR3 sequence: CASRNPTGGRYNEQFF. CDR3 sequence (DNA): TGTGCCAGCAGAAACCCGACAGGGGGCAGGTACAATGAGCAGTTCTTC.

The J gene is TRBJ1-2, the V gene TRBV6-1, with D tentatively TRBD1 (5 bases). V was shortened by 8 bases and J by 6 bases, with 13 bases between the two germline ends. Germline V CDR1 and CDR2: MNHNS, SASEGT. The CDR3 loop spans 12 amino acids. The CDR3 DNA reads as TGTGCCAGCCCCCCATTAGGGGATGGCTACACCTTC. Translated, it gives CASPPLGDGYTF.

This clonotype appeared a few times. The V call is TRBV27, the J call TRBJ1-6; no definite D call. Germline CDR1 reads MNHEY; CDR2 reads SMNVEV (reference sequence). This CDR3 is built from 14 residues. The V and J ends lost 7 bases and 8 bases respectively, with 15 bases between them. CDR3 coding DNA: TGTGCCAGCAAGGGAGGGTACCCAGATTCACCCCTCCACTTT. This codes for CASKGGYPDSPLHF.

This clonotype was seen a few times. This chain joins TRBV24-1 and TRBJ2-1; D might be TRBD1 (6 bases). The CDR3 has 18 amino acids. CDR1 is KGHDR and CDR2 is SFDVKD in the germline V gene. The V end was cut by 3 bases, the J end by 6 bases, with 23 bases between. The CDR3 sequence is CATSDPRTGTRALNEQFF. CDR3 sequence (DNA): TGTGCCACCAGTGATCCACGGACCGGGACAAGGGCCCTCAATGAGCAGTTCTTC.

CDR3 region: CASSLDRNTGELFF. The CDR3 DNA follows: TGTGCCAGCAGCTTAGACAGAAACACCGGGGAGCTGTTTTTT. The chain employs TRBV11-1 and TRBJ2-2; D unresolved. Germline CDR1 SGHAT, CDR2 FQDESV (reference sequence). The CDR3 is 14 residues long. V dropped 1 base and J dropped 2 bases, with 5 bases sitting between them. The full variable domain, in which reference TRBV11-1 and TRBJ2-2 provide the parts outside the CDR3, is EAEVAQSPRYKITEKSQAVAFWCDPISGHATLYWYRQILGQGPELLVQFQDESVVDDSQLPKDRFSAERLKGVDSTLKIQPAELGDSAMYLCASSLDRNTGELFFGEGSRLTVL.

The chain employs TRBV20-1 and TRBJ1-3; the D gene is possibly TRBD1 (5 bases). The CDR3 spans 13 residues. The germline V gene has CDR1 DFQATT and CDR2 SNEGSKA (reference sequence). V lost 6 bases and J lost 0, with 9 bases in between. CDR3 nucleotide sequence: TGCAGTGCACGACAGACCTCTGGAAACACCATATATTTT. It translates to CSARQTSGNTIYF.

The genes are TRBV19 and TRBJ2-2, with D unresolved. The CDR3 is 13 residues long. V lost 4 bases and J lost 2, with 5 bases in between. The germline gives CDR1 LNHDA, CDR2 SQIVND (reference sequence). The CDR3 DNA sequence: TGTGCCAGTAGTACCCGTAACACCGGGGAGCTGTTTTTT. Translated, it gives CASSTRNTGELFF.

This clonotype was picked up a small number of times. The chain is built from TRBV20-1 and TRBJ1-5; no definite D call. Germline loops: CDR1 DFQATT, CDR2 SNEGSKA (reference sequence). Deletions cut 2 bases from V and 1 base from J, with 15 bases between. There are 16 residues in the CDR3. The chain's CDR3 is CSARLGSSVSNQPQHF. In DNA, the CDR3 is TGCAGTGCTAGATTAGGTAGCAGTGTGAGCAATCAGCCCCAGCATTTT.

The V gene is TRBV5-4, the J gene TRBJ2-3; 10 bases agree with TRBD2. Germline trimming cut 6 bases from V and 6 bases from J; bases unmatched to any gene: 13. The CDR3 totals 16 residues. Per the germline V gene, CDR1 is SGHNT and CDR2 is YYREEE (reference sequence). The CDR3 sequence is CASTLSSGSPRDTQYF. DNA of the CDR3: TGTGCCAGCACCCTCTCTAGCGGGAGCCCAAGGGATACGCAGTATTTT.

The chain links TRBV24-1 to TRBJ2-3, with 11 bases matching TRBD2. CDR3 length: 14 amino acids. J lost 3 bases, V lost 9 bases, and 4 bases had no gene match. Germline V gene sequence: CDR1 KGHDR, CDR2 SFDVKD. CDR3 in amino acids: CATSASGGTDTQYF. CDR3 bases: TGTGCCACCTCGGCTAGCGGGGGGACAGATACGCAGTATTTT.

V and J are TRBV7-2 and TRBJ2-3; the D gene is possibly TRBD1 (5 bases). V lost 1 base and J lost 2, with 13 bases in between. Per the germline V gene, CDR1 is SGHTA and CDR2 is FQGNSA. There are 16 residues in the CDR3. This CDR3 reads CASSLVGAALTDTQYF. The CDR3 DNA reads as TGTGCCAGCAGCTTAGTTGGGGCAGCCCTCACAGATACGCAGTATTTT.

The J gene is TRBJ1-2, the V gene TRBV9; perhaps TRBD1 as D (5 bases). Per germline, CDR1 SGDLS and CDR2 YYNGEE. The V and J ends lost 5 bases and 8 bases respectively, with 10 bases between them. This CDR3 has 11 residues. CDR3: CASRQAGGYTF. The CDR3, as DNA: TGTGCCAGCAGGCAGGCAGGGGGCTACACCTTC.

Only a few counts were recorded for this clonotype. This chain links TRBV24-1 with TRBJ2-7, with unresolved D. CDR3 size: 12 residues. The germline V gene has CDR1 KGHDR and CDR2 SFDVKD. V was clipped by 6 bases and J by 3 bases, with 8 bases between them. As DNA, the CDR3 is TGTGCCACCAGTCAGAGTAACTACGAGCAGTACTTC. Translation gives CATSQSNYEQYF.

There are a few counts of this clonotype. The chain carries TRBV5-4 and TRBJ2-2, with 14 positions matching TRBD2. This CDR3 comprises 19 residues. CDR1 is SGHNT and CDR2 is YYREEE in the germline V gene (reference sequence). Germline trimming cut 0 bases from V and 4 bases from J; bases unmatched to any gene: 8. The CDR3 region is CASSLVGTSGRGGTGELFF. As DNA, the CDR3 is TGTGCCAGCAGCTTGGTGGGGACTAGCGGGAGAGGGGGCACCGGGGAGCTGTTTTTT.

This CDR3 reads CAISPGTGASQETQYF. Written as DNA, the CDR3 is TGTGCCATCAGCCCGGGGACAGGGGCCTCCCAAGAGACCCAGTACTTC. This chain connects TRBV10-3 to TRBJ2-5; 10 bases agree with TRBD1. The CDR3 spans 16 residues. Trimming at V came to 6 bases and at J to 1 base, leaving 8 bases not matched to a gene. Germline V lookup: CDR1 ENHRY, CDR2 SYGVKD.

The chain combines TRBV6-5 with TRBJ1-1; D is ambiguous. Germline V gives CDR1 MNHEY, CDR2 SVGAGI. V was shortened by 0 bases and J by 1 base, with 3 bases between the two germline ends. The CDR3 has 13 amino acids. Here the CDR3 reads CASSYSENTEAFF. CDR3 nucleotides: TGTGCCAGCAGTTACTCGGAGAACACTGAAGCTTTCTTT.

The V call is TRBV29-1, the J call TRBJ2-4, with D tentatively TRBD1 or TRBD2 (5 bases each). In germline, CDR1 is SQVTM, CDR2 ANQGSEA. The CDR3 covers 13 residues. Trimming shortened V by 7 bases and J by 6 bases, and 16 bases separated the two germline ends. The CDR3 region has the DNA TGCAGCGCCCGAGGGCTGACAGCAAACATTCAGTACTTC. Its translation: CSARGLTANIQYF.

The V call is TRBV2, the J call TRBJ1-5; 7 positions match TRBD1. V lost 6 bases to trimming and J lost 2 bases; unmatched junction nucleotides: 7. The length of the CDR3 is 15 residues. The V gene's germline CDR1 is SNHLY and CDR2 FYNNEI. CDR3 nucleotides: TGTGCCAGCAGCACACAGGGGATAGGCAATCAGCCCCAGCATTTT. Translation: CASSTQGIGNQPQHF.

J is TRBJ1-2 and V is TRBV5-6, with TRBD1 matching over 8 bases. This CDR3 contains 12 residues. Losses at the gene ends were 4 bases for V and 14 bases for J; bases not matched to a gene: 10. The germline V gene encodes CDR1 SGHDT and CDR2 YYEEEE. The CDR3, as DNA: TGTGCCAGCAGCCCCGGACAGGGCGGCCCTACCTTC. This translates into CASSPGQGGPTF.

V gene TRBV18 combines with J gene TRBJ1-6; the D is unclear. Germline values: CDR1 KGHSH, CDR2 LQKENI. CDR3 size: 14 residues. V gave up 5 bases and J gave up 2 bases, with 7 bases separating them. The CDR3 nucleotides read TGTGCCAGCTCAAGCCAGCCCTATAATTCACCCCTCCACTTT. This sequence encodes CASSSQPYNSPLHF. The full variable domain, its missing parts supplied by reference TRBV18 and TRBJ1-6, is NAGVMQNPRHLVRRRGQEARLRCSPMKGHSHVYWYRQLPEEGLKFMVYLQKENIIDESGMPKERFSAEFPKEGPSILRIQQVVRGDSAAYFCASSSQPYNSPLHFGNGTRLTVT.

The genes are TRBV7-8 and TRBJ1-2, with 10 bases aligning to TRBD1. Germline lookup yields CDR1 SGHVS and CDR2 FQNEAQ. The junction had 13 bases not matched to a gene; V was cut back by 5 bases and J by 4 bases. The CDR3 consists of 17 residues. The CDR3 DNA reads as TGTGCCAGCAGCCTGTGGGACAGGGGCGAGACATTCTATGGCTACACCTTC. It specifies CASSLWDRGETFYGYTF.

This clonotype came up a few times. The chain joins TRBV6-5 to TRBJ1-2; the match to TRBD1 covers 8 bases. This CDR3 region has 15 residues. With 2 bases clipped from V and 4 bases from J, the junction kept 6 bases outside the gene matches. Germline values: CDR1 MNHEY, CDR2 SVGAGI. The CDR3 DNA follows: TGTGCCAGCAGTTACCCGACAGGGGCAGGCTATGGCTACACCTTC. Translation: CASSYPTGAGYGYTF.

The chain joins TRBV2 to TRBJ1-5; TRBD1 matches 7 bases. Germline V gene data show CDR1 as SNHLY and CDR2 as FYNNEI. This CDR3 spans 13 amino acids. Unmatched junction bases numbered 2, after V lost 6 bases and J lost 3 bases. CDR3 loop: CASRGQANQPQHF. The CDR3 nucleotides read TGTGCCAGCAGAGGACAGGCCAATCAGCCCCAGCATTTT.

The J gene is TRBJ2-7, the V gene TRBV15; D not certain. Trimming removed 5 bases from V and 5 bases from J, with 19 bases in between. Germline lookup yields CDR1 LNHNV and CDR2 YYDKDF (reference sequence). The length of the CDR3 is 15 residues. In DNA form, the CDR3 reads TGTGCCACCAGCGAACCGGAACTACCATCGGACGAGCAGTACTTC. This translates into CATSEPELPSDEQYF. The full variable domain, with the rest looked up from reference TRBV15 and TRBJ2-7, is DAMVIQNPRYQVTQFGKPVTLSCSQTLNHNVMYWYQQKSSQAPKLLFHYYDKDFNNEADTPDNFQSRRPNTSFCFLDIRSPGLGDTAMYLCATSEPELPSDEQYFGPGTRLTVT.

The table lists this clonotype with a few counts. The CDR3 DNA follows: TGTGCCAGCAGCAACAGGGGAGGCAGTCAGCCCCAGCATTTT. Protein: CASSNRGGSQPQHF. The rearrangement joins TRBV7-2 to TRBJ1-5, with 7 bases matching TRBD1. The CDR3 extends over 14 amino acids. V was clipped by 5 bases and J by 6 bases; unmatched bases: 7. From germline, CDR1 is SGHTA and CDR2 FQGNSA.